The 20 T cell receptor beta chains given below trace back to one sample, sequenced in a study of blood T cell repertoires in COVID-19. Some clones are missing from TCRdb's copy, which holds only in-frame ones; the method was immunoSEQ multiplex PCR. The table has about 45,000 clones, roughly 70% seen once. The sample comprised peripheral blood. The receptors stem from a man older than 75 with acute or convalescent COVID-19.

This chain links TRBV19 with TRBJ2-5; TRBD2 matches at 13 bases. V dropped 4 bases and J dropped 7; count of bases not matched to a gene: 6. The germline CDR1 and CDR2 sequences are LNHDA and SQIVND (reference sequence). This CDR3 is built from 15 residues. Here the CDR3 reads CASSRGTSGVGTQYF. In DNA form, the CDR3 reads TGTGCCAGTAGTAGAGGGACTAGCGGGGTGGGGACCCAGTACTTC.

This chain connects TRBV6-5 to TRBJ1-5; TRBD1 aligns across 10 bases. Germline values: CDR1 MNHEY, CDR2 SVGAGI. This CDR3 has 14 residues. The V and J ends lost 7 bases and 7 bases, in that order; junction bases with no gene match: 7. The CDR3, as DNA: TGTGCCAGCATCGGGACAGGGGTGAGCCAGCCCCAGCATTTT. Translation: CASIGTGVSQPQHF.

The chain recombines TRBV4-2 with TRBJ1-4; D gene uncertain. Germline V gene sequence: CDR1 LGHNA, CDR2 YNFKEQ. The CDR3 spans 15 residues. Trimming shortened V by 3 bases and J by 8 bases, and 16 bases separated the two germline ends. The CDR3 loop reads CASSHSDSEKEKLFF. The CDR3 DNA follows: TGTGCCAGCAGCCATTCGGACTCAGAGAAAGAAAAACTGTTTTTT.

The CDR3 region has the DNA TGTGCCAGCAGCCCTCCGTCCGGGGAGCTGTTTTTT. Its protein is CASSPPSGELFF. The rearrangement joins TRBV7-6 to TRBJ2-2; D remains unclear. This CDR3 is built from 12 residues. The V end was cut by 5 bases, the J end by 6 bases, with 7 bases between. Per the germline V gene, CDR1 is SGHVS and CDR2 is FNYEAQ.

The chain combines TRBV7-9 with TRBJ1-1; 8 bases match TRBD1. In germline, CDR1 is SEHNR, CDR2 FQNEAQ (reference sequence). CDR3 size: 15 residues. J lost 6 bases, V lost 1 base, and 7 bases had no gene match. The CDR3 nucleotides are TGTGCCAGCAGCTTAGTTCTGGACAGGGTTTCTGAAGCTTTCTTT. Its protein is CASSLVLDRVSEAFF.

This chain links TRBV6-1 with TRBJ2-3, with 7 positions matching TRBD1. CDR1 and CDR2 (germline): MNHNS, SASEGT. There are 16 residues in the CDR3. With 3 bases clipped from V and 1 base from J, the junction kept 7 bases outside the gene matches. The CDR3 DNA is TGTGCCAGCAGTGACCTACAGGGGAGAGGCACAGATACGCAGTATTTT. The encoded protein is CASSDLQGRGTDTQYF.

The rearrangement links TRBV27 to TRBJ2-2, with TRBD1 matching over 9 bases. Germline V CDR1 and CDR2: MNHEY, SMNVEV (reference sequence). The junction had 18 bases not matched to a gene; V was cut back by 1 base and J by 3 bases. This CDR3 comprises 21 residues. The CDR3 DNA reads TGTGCCAGCAGTTTATGCGCTGGGGGCCCCACAGGGGGCGCCGACACCGGGGAGCTGTTTTTT. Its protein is CASSLCAGGPTGGADTGELFF.

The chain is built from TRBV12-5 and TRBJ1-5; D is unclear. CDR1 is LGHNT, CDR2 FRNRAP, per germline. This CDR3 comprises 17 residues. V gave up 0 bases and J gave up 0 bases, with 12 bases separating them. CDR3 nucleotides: TGTGCTAGTGGTTTGGTAGGAAGAGGTTCTAGCAATCAGCCCCAGCATTTT. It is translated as CASGLVGRGSSNQPQHF. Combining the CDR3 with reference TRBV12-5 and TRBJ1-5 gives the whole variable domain DARVTQTPRHKVTEMGQEVTMRCQPILGHNTVFWYRQTMMQGLELLAYFRNRAPLDDSGMPKDRFSAEMPDATLATLKIQPSEPRDSAVYFCASGLVGRGSSNQPQHFGDGTRLSIL.

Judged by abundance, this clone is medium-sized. CDR3 in amino acids: CASSYDSSGANVLTF. CDR3 in DNA: TGTGCCAGCAGTTACGACAGCTCTGGGGCCAACGTCCTGACTTTC. The chain uses TRBV6-2 or TRBV6-3 and TRBJ2-6; tentatively, D is TRBD1 (5 bases). V shed 2 bases and J shed 0 bases, with 5 bases lying between them. The CDR3 runs to 15 residues. Germline-derived CDR1 and CDR2 are MNHEY and SVGEGT.

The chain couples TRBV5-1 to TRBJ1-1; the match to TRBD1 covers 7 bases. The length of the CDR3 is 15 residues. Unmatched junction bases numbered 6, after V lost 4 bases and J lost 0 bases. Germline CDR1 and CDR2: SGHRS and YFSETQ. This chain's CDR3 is CASSTRQGMNTEAFF. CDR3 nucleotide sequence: TGCGCCAGCAGCACTCGACAGGGTATGAACACTGAAGCTTTCTTT.

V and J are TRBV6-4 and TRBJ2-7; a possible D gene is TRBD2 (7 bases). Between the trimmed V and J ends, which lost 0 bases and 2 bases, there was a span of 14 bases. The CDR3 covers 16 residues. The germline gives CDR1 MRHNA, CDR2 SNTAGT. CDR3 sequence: CASSDSDSGVTYEQYF. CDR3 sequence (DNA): TGTGCCAGCAGTGACTCGGACAGCGGGGTAACCTACGAGCAGTACTTC.

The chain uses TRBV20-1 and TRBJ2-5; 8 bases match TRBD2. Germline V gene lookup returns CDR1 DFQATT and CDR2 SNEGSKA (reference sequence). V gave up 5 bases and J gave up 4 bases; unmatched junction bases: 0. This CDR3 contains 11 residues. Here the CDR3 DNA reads TGCAGTGCTCTAGCGGGAGAGACCCAGTACTTC. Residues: CSALAGETQYF.

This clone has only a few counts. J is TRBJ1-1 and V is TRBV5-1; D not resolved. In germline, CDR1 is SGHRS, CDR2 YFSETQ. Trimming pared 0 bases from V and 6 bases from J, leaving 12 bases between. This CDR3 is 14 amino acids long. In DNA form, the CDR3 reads TGCGCCAGCAGCTTGGAGACGGGTTGGGCTGAAGCTTTCTTT. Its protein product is CASSLETGWAEAFF.

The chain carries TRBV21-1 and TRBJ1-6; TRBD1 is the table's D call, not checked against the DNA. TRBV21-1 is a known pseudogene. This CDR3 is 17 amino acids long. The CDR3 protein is CASSPYWGQVYNSPLHF. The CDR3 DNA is TGTGCCAGCAGCCCTTACTGGGGACAGGTTTATAATTCACCCCTCCACTTT.

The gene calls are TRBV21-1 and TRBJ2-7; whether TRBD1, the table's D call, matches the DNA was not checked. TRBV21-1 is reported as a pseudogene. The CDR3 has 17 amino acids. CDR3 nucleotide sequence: TGTGCCAGCTTGGGGACAGACGCCGACTTACTTTCCTACGAGCAGTACTTC. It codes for CASLGTDADLLSYEQYF.

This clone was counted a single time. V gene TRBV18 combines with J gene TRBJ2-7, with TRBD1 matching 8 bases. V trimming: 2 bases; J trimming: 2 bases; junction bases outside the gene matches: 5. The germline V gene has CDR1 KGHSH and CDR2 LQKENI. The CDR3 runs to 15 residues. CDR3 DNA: TGTGCCAGCTCACCAGAGGGACAGGTAGCCTACGAGCAGTACTTC. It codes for CASSPEGQVAYEQYF.

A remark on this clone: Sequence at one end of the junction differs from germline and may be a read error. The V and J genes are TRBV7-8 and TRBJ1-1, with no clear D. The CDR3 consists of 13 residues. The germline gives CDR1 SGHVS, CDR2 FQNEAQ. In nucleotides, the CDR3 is TGTGCCAGCAGCCAAACCCCTCAGGTTGAAACTTTCTTT. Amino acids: CASSQTPQVETFF.

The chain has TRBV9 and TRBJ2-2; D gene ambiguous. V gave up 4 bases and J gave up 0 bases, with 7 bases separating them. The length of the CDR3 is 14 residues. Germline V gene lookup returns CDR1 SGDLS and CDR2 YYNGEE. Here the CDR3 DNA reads TGTGCCAGCAGCTCATTAGCGAACACCGGGGAGCTGTTTTTT. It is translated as CASSSLANTGELFF.

The DNA of the CDR3 is TGTGCCATCAGCGGGGATTACAGGGGACTTTACAATGAGCAGTTCTTC. Translating gives CAISGDYRGLYNEQFF. This sequence joins TRBV10-3 and TRBJ2-1; perhaps TRBD1 as D (7 bases). CDR1 and CDR2 (germline): ENHRY, SYGVKD. The CDR3 totals 16 residues. V lost 6 bases and J lost 4, with 19 bases in between.

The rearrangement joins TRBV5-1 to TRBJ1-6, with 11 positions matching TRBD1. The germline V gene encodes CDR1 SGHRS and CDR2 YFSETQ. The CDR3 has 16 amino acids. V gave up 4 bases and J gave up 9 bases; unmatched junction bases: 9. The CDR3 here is CASSRTGTGGGSPLHF. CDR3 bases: TGCGCCAGCAGCCGGACCGGGACAGGGGGAGGTTCACCCCTCCACTTT.